The 27 T cell receptor beta chains below come from one sample, sequenced in a study of T cells in Graves' hyperthyroidism and ophthalmopathy. Amplification yielded TCR beta CDR3 regions, with RNA transcripts as the source. In the first-round RT-PCR of the TCR CDR3, the HTBI primer set was used. MiXCR was run by TCRdb on the multiplex PCR reads, yielding one entry per CDR3 protein. Of about 210,000 distinct CDR3 sequences listed, 17% are singletons. Specimen: blood. The receptor set was obtained from a man aged 50 or older with Graves' hyperthyroidism.

J is TRBJ2-7 and V is TRBV3-1; 8 positions match TRBD1. The CDR3 spans 16 residues. J gave up 5 bases and V 4 bases, and 13 bases lay outside the gene matches. Per the germline V gene, CDR1 is LGHDT and CDR2 is YNNKEL (reference sequence). CDR3 in DNA: TGTGCCAGCAGCCGAATGGGACAGGCCCTTAAGAACGAGCAGTACTTC. Translation gives CASSRMGQALKNEQYF.

The rearrangement uses TRBV19 and TRBJ1-1; D remains ambiguous. Germline V lookup: CDR1 LNHDA, CDR2 SQIVND (reference sequence). CDR3 length: 14 amino acids. The germline V and J ends were trimmed by 1 base and 0 bases, with 6 bases remaining between them. CDR3 region: CASSIGALNTEAFF. The CDR3 DNA follows: TGTGCCAGTAGTATAGGAGCGCTGAACACTGAAGCTTTCTTT.

CDR3 sequence reads: CASSSLAGGRPGVYEQYF. The CDR3 DNA reads as TGTGCCAGCAGTTCACTAGCGGGAGGACGACCGGGCGTCTACGAGCAGTACTTC. This chain joins TRBV27 and TRBJ2-7; TRBD2 matches at 12 bases. Germline CDR1 reads MNHEY; CDR2 reads SMNVEV (reference sequence). After removal of 4 bases from V and 3 bases from J, the junction contained 13 bases not matched to a gene. This CDR3 is built from 18 residues.

The chain links TRBV7-8 to TRBJ1-1; D ambiguous. Germline values: CDR1 SGHVS, CDR2 FQNEAQ. Between the trimmed V and J ends, which lost 5 bases and 6 bases, there was a span of 13 bases. This CDR3 spans 13 amino acids. As DNA, the CDR3 is TGTGCCAGCAGCCGTCTTTCGGGGTCTGAAGCTTTCTTT. Amino acid sequence: CASSRLSGSEAFF.

The chain employs TRBV6-2 or TRBV6-3 and TRBJ2-1; 8 nucleotides align to TRBD2. The CDR3 has 14 residues. The ends lost 5 bases at V and 5 bases at J; junction bases unmatched: 5. CDR1 and CDR2 (germline): MNHEY, SVGEGT. The CDR3 DNA is TGTGCCAGCAGTAGCGGGAGCGGTAACAATGAGCAGTTCTTC. Translating gives CASSSGSGNNEQFF.

This clonotype was observed many times. V and J are TRBV20-1 and TRBJ2-3, with a weak D call TRBD2 (5 bases). The V gene's germline CDR1 is DFQATT and CDR2 SNEGSKA (reference sequence). V lost 6 bases to trimming and J lost 0 bases, with 13 bases between them. This CDR3 region has 14 residues. Here the CDR3 reads CSARAPTSTDTQYF. The CDR3 nucleotides are TGCAGTGCGAGGGCCCCCACTAGCACAGATACGCAGTATTTT.

About this clonotype itself: The conserved phenylalanine or tryptophan is not found at the CDR3 terminus, so this likely reflects a read error. The DNA of the CDR3 is TGCGCCAGCAGCTTGGGAGCAGGGAAGAATAATTCACCCCTCCACCTT. Amino acids: CASSLGAGKNNSPLHL. This rearrangement joins TRBV5-1 to TRBJ1-6, with D possibly matching TRBD1 (5 bases). V was trimmed by 0 bases and J by 5 bases, leaving 12 bases between them. The CDR3 runs to 16 residues. Looked up from germline, CDR1 is SGHRS and CDR2 is YFSETQ.

This clonotype was observed at least ten times. This sequence joins TRBV28 and TRBJ2-1; 11 bases are a match to TRBD2. The CDR3 spans 19 residues. J was trimmed by 7 bases and V by 3 bases; bases with no gene match: 17. Per the germline V gene, CDR1 is MDHEN and CDR2 is SYDVKM. The CDR3, as DNA: TGTGCCAGCAGTTTCGTGGCGGGACTAGCGGAACCGAGATGGAATGAGCAGTTCTTC. Protein sequence: CASSFVAGLAEPRWNEQFF.

At least ten counts were recorded for this clonotype. The rearrangement joins TRBV6-1 to TRBJ2-2; 7 bases align to TRBD1. V lost 6 bases to trimming and J lost 0 bases; unmatched junction nucleotides: 4. The CDR3 length is 15 residues. Germline assignment: CDR1 MNHNS and CDR2 SASEGT. The CDR3 region has the DNA TGTGCCAGCAGCAACAGGGGCGCGAACACCGGGGAGCTGTTTTTT. This encodes CASSNRGANTGELFF.

This clonotype was found many times. V usage is TRBV20-1 and J usage is TRBJ2-3; D is unresolved. CDR3 length: 14 residues. The germline gives CDR1 DFQATT, CDR2 SNEGSKA (reference sequence). Trimming removed 5 bases at V and 6 bases at J, with 18 bases between. CDR3 coding DNA: TGCAGTGCTTCTGACCCCGTGGGAACGGATACGCAGTATTTT. Encoded protein: CSASDPVGTDTQYF.

At least ten counts were recorded for this clonotype. The chain links TRBV20-1 to TRBJ2-3, with 8 positions matching TRBD1. The ends lost 7 bases at V and 1 base at J; junction bases unmatched: 4. This CDR3 comprises 13 residues. The germline CDR1 and CDR2 sequences are DFQATT and SNEGSKA (reference sequence). CDR3 sequence reads: CSVQTGGTDTQYF. The CDR3 DNA sequence: TGCAGTGTCCAGACAGGGGGCACAGATACGCAGTATTTT.

Only a few counts were recorded for this clonotype. The V gene is TRBV5-5, the J gene TRBJ1-2; D remains unclear. There are 14 residues in the CDR3. Looked up from germline, CDR1 is SGHKS and CDR2 is YYEKEE (reference sequence). V was pared by 0 bases and J by 2 bases, with 8 bases between. The CDR3 coding sequence is TGTGCCAGCAGCTTGGCTGCACAGAACTATGGCTACACCTTC. This sequence encodes CASSLAAQNYGYTF. Variable domain in full (rest from reference TRBV5-5 and TRBJ1-2): DAGVTQSPTHLIKTRGQQVTLRCSPISGHKSVSWYQQVLGQGPQFIFQYYEKEERGRGNFPDRFSARQFPNYSSELNVNALLLGDSALYLCASSLAAQNYGYTFGSGTRLTVV.

This clonotype was recorded many times. DNA of the CDR3: TGCGCCAGCAGCCTACGACTAGCGGGAGGGGGAGAGCAGTACTTC. As protein: CASSLRLAGGGEQYF. The rearrangement links TRBV5-1 to TRBJ2-7, with 14 nucleotides matching TRBD2. V lost 4 bases and J lost 7; bases outside the gene matches: 7. The CDR3 is 15 amino acids. Germline-derived CDR1 and CDR2 are SGHRS and YFSETQ. The whole variable domain, filled in from reference TRBV5-1 and TRBJ2-7, reads KAGVTQTPRYLIKTRGQQVTLSCSPISGHRSVSWYQQTPGQGLQFLFEYFSETQRNKGNFPGRFSGRQFSNSRSEMNVSTLELGDSALYLCASSLRLAGGGEQYFGPGTRLTVT.

In this sample, this clonotype turned up a few times. The chain joins TRBV6-1 to TRBJ2-5; no definite D call. Between the trimmed V and J ends, which lost 9 bases and 3 bases, there was a span of 11 bases. Germline V gene lookup returns CDR1 MNHNS and CDR2 SASEGT. The CDR3 contains 12 residues. The CDR3 loop reads CARVGSEETQYF. CDR3 nucleotides: TGTGCCAGGGTCGGCAGCGAAGAGACCCAGTACTTC.

This clonotype was seen repeatedly, ten times or more. The rearrangement uses TRBV28 and TRBJ2-7; tentatively, D is TRBD1 (6 bases). The V gene's germline CDR1 is MDHEN and CDR2 SYDVKM. This CDR3 has 13 amino acids. V lost 8 bases, J lost 4 bases, and 15 bases lay in between. The chain's CDR3 is CASEGELGYEQYF. CDR3 sequence (DNA): TGTGCCAGCGAGGGGGAGTTAGGGTACGAGCAGTACTTC.

The chain is built from TRBV7-9 and TRBJ2-2; no definite D call. The CDR3 length is 12 residues. Trimming stripped 5 bases from V and 8 bases from J, with 9 bases between. Germline V lookup: CDR1 SEHNR, CDR2 FQNEAQ (reference sequence). Written as DNA, the CDR3 is TGTGCCAGCAGCGTCATAGGGGGGGAGCTGTTTTTT. It encodes CASSVIGGELFF.

In this sample, this clonotype turned up many times. This chain uses TRBV28 with TRBJ1-5, with D hard to call. Germline V CDR1 and CDR2: MDHEN, SYDVKM. The germline V and J ends were trimmed by 5 bases and 3 bases, with 8 bases remaining between them. This CDR3 spans 13 amino acids. The CDR3 region is CASSIVDNQPQHF. CDR3 in DNA: TGTGCCAGCAGTATAGTGGACAATCAGCCCCAGCATTTT.

In this sample, this clonotype turned up a few times. The CDR3 DNA reads TGTGCCACCAGCAGAGATCTTTATTCACCCCTCCACTTT. Translation: CATSRDLYSPLHF. This rearrangement joins TRBV15 to TRBJ1-6; D not resolved. Trimming cost V 0 bases and J 8 bases, with 5 bases left between them. The length of the CDR3 is 13 residues. Germline V gene sequence: CDR1 LNHNV, CDR2 YYDKDF (reference sequence).

This clonotype was recorded a few times. The genes are TRBV24-1 and TRBJ2-4, with 12 bases that match TRBD1. V shed 9 bases, J shed 8 bases, and the junction held 10 bases outside the gene matches. The germline gives CDR1 KGHDR, CDR2 SFDVKD. This CDR3 comprises 15 residues. In nucleotides, the CDR3 is TGTGCCACCCAAGCCGGGACAGGGGGCGCGGACATTCAGTACTTC. This translates into CATQAGTGGADIQYF.

Regarding this clonotype: A single base separates this from a much larger clone, so it may be a read error. The J gene is TRBJ2-5, the V gene TRBV2; TRBD2 matches 10 bases. The J call is doubtful: the DNA matches TRBJ2-1 better. The CDR3 runs 12 residues. CDR1 SNHLY and CDR2 FYNNEI come from the germline V gene. The CDR3 loop reads CASSAAGGTQFF. As DNA, the CDR3 is TGTGCCAGCAGTGCAGCGGGAGGGACCCAGTTCTTC.

This clonotype was detected many times. The rearrangement joins TRBV5-1 to TRBJ2-3; TRBD2 aligns across 7 bases. Losses at the gene ends were 8 bases for V and 5 bases for J; bases not matched to a gene: 11. In germline, CDR1 is SGHRS, CDR2 YFSETQ. The CDR3 has 14 residues. The CDR3 bases are TGCGCCAGAGGTGTCCGGGGGGAAGAAGATACGCAGTATTTT. This encodes CARGVRGEEDTQYF.

As DNA, the CDR3 is TGTGCCAGCAGTTACTCGGAGCCCGGGACCATGACAGATACGCAGTATTTT. Its protein is CASSYSEPGTMTDTQYF. The gene calls are TRBV6-2 or TRBV6-3 and TRBJ2-3; either TRBD1 or TRBD2 may supply D (5 bases each). Germline lookup yields CDR1 MNHEY and CDR2 SVGEGT. Trimming removed 0 bases at V and 3 bases at J, with 16 bases between. The CDR3 spans 17 residues.

This clonotype was recorded many times. The CDR3 is CAWRRDNSYEQYF. CDR3 bases: TGTGCCTGGAGACGGGACAACTCCTACGAGCAGTACTTC. V and J are TRBV30 and TRBJ2-7; D may be TRBD1 (6 bases). The CDR3 length is 13 residues. Trimming took 3 bases from V and 0 from J, leaving 9 bases between them. Germline CDR1 GTSNPN, CDR2 SVGIG (reference sequence).

This clonotype was detected ten times or more. DNA for the CDR3: TGCAGTGCTCTTGACAGGACGACCTATAATTCACCCCTCCACTTT. Its protein is CSALDRTTYNSPLHF. The chain has TRBV20-1 and TRBJ1-6; weak D call: TRBD1 (6 bases). From germline, CDR1 is DFQATT and CDR2 SNEGSKA (reference sequence). The CDR3 runs 15 residues. V dropped 5 bases and J dropped 2 bases, with 13 bases sitting between them.

The V and J genes are TRBV7-2 and TRBJ2-3; D unresolved. CDR3 size: 11 residues. Per germline, CDR1 SGHTA and CDR2 FQGNSA. V was clipped by 4 bases and J by 10 bases, with 9 bases between them. The CDR3 loop is CASSSLFAQYF. The CDR3 bases are TGTGCCAGCAGCTCCTTGTTCGCGCAGTATTTT. The full variable domain, its missing parts supplied by reference TRBV7-2 and TRBJ2-3, is GAGVSQSPSNKVTEKGKDVELRCDPISGHTALYWYRQSLGQGLEFLIYFQGNSAPDKSGLPSDRFSAERTGGSVSTLTIQRTQQEDSAVYLCASSSLFAQYFGPGTRLTVL.

This clonotype appeared many times. The gene calls are TRBV5-1 and TRBJ1-1, with 10 positions matching TRBD1. V trimming: 0 bases; J trimming: 7 bases; junction bases outside the gene matches: 6. CDR3 size: 15 residues. Germline assignment: CDR1 SGHRS and CDR2 YFSETQ. Here the CDR3 DNA reads TGCGCCAGCAGCTTGGAAGGGACAGGGGTCGGTGAAGCTTTCTTT. This gives the protein CASSLEGTGVGEAFF. Looking up the rest from reference TRBV5-1 and TRBJ1-1 gives the full variable domain: KAGVTQTPRYLIKTRGQQVTLSCSPISGHRSVSWYQQTPGQGLQFLFEYFSETQRNKGNFPGRFSGRQFSNSRSEMNVSTLELGDSALYLCASSLEGTGVGEAFFGQGTRLTVV.

This clonotype appeared many times. The chain is built from TRBV12-3 or TRBV12-4 and TRBJ2-5; a possible D gene is TRBD1 (8 bases). The CDR3 totals 17 residues. V lost 6 bases and J lost 3, with 23 bases in between. The CDR3 coding sequence is TGTGCCAGCAGCCCAAACCACCACAGGGGGGGTGAAGAGACCCAGTACTTC. As protein: CASSPNHHRGGEETQYF.